This is a list of T cell receptor beta chains from one sample in a study of response to subunit inactivated influenza vaccine. TCRdb redid the calling of the RT-PCR reads with MiXCR, one entry per CDR3 protein. This sample carries 750,000 to 850,000 distinct CDR3 sequences, approximately 18% of them seen once, and the ten largest clones take around 9.9%. This material consisted of PBMCs from blood, taken 4 to 6 days after vaccination. Receptors originate from a man between 45 and 60 years old who received an inactivated influenza vaccine. Both conserved end residues are part of each CDR3. A D gene is named only where the DNA matches it firmly. The size field is filled for only some rows; it gives once, few, many or a size class.

clone_size j_call v_call d_call cdr3_nt cdr3_aa
NA TRBJ2-5 TRBV10-3 TRBD1 TGTGCCATCAGTGACAGGACAGGAAAGGGAGAGACCCAGTACTTC CAISDRTGKGETQYF
few TRBJ1-5 TRBV6-6 NA TGTGCCAGCAACAACAGAGATCAGCCCCAGCATTTT CASNNRDQPQHF
few TRBJ1-2 TRBV28 NA TGTGCCAGCAGTTTAGGGAGAAATGGCTACACCTTC CASSLGRNGYTF
NA TRBJ2-7 TRBV20-1 NA TGCAGTGCTAAAAGAGGGGCCTACGAGCAGTACTTC CSAKRGAYEQYF
few TRBJ2-1 TRBV12-3/TRBV12-4 TRBD2 TGTGCCAGCAGCGGCTTGCTAGCGGGGCCCAGCTCCTACAATGAGCAGTTCTTC CASSGLLAGPSSYNEQFF
NA TRBJ2-2 TRBV29-1 NA TGCAGCGTTGAAGTTCCCAGAAACACCGGGGAGCTGTTTTTT CSVEVPRNTGELFF
NA TRBJ2-2 TRBV7-9 NA TGTGCCAGCAGCTTAGTGGGGTCCGCCACGGGCGGGGAGCTGTTTTTT CASSLVGSATGGELFF
few TRBJ2-5 TRBV20-1 NA TGCAGTGGATTAACGAGACCGGAGACCCAGTACTTC CSGLTRPETQYF
many TRBJ2-1 TRBV7-2 NA TGTGCCAGCAGCTTAGCTCGGGAAAGATACAATGAGCAGTTCTTC CASSLARERYNEQFF
NA TRBJ1-2 TRBV12-3/TRBV12-4 NA TGTGCCAGCAGTCCCCGGATGACCTACTATGGCTACACCTTC CASSPRMTYYGYTF
NA TRBJ2-2 TRBV10-3 NA TGTGCCATCAGTGAGTCGGGCAGAGGGAACACCGGGGAGCTGTTTTTT CAISESGRGNTGELFF
NA TRBJ2-5 TRBV6-2/TRBV6-3 NA TGTGCCAGCAGTCTCATACAGGGCCAGGGAGAGACCCAGTACTTC CASSLIQGQGETQYF
NA TRBJ1-1 TRBV6-2/TRBV6-3 NA TGTGCCAGCAGGGATACAGGGCCGAACACTGAAGCTTTCTTT CASRDTGPNTEAFF